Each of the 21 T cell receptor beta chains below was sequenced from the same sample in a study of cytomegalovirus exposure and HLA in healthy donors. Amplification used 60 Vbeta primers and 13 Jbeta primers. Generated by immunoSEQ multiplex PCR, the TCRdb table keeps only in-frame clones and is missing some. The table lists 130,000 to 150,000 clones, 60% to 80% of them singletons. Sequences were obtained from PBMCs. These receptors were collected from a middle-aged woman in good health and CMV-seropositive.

This CDR3 is CASRAAEGSVKVAEAFF. CDR3 DNA sequence: TGTGCCAGCAGGGCCGCGGAGGGTTCGGTGAAAGTCGCTGAAGCTTTCTTT. The V call is TRBV2, the J call TRBJ1-1; no firm D call. The CDR3 sequence is 17 residues long. V lost 6 bases to trimming and J lost 6 bases, with 26 bases between them. The V gene's germline CDR1 is SNHLY and CDR2 FYNNEI.

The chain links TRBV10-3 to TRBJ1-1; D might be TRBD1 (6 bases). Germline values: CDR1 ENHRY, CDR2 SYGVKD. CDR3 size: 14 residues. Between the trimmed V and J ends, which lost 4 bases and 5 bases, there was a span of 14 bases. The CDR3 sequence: CAISVGTGKTEAFF. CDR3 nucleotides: TGTGCCATCAGTGTAGGTACAGGGAAAACTGAAGCTTTCTTT.

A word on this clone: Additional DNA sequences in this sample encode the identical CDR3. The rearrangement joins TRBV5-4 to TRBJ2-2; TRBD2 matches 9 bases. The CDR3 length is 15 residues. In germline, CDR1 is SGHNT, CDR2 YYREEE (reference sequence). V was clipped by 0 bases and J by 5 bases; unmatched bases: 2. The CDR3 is CASSLVAGGTGELFF. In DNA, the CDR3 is TGTGCCAGCAGCTTGGTGGCGGGGGGGACCGGGGAGCTGTTTTTT. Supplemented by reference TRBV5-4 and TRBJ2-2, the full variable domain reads ETGVTQSPTHLIKTRGQQVTLRCSSQSGHNTVSWYQQALGQGPQFIFQYYREEENGRGNFPPRFSGLQFPNYSSELNVNALELDDSALYLCASSLVAGGTGELFFGEGSRLTVL.

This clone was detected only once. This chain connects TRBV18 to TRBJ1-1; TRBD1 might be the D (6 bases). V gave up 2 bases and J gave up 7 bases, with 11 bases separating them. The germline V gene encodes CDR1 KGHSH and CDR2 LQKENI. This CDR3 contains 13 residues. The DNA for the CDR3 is TGTGCCAGCTCACCAGACAGGACGGGTGAAGCTTTCTTT. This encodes CASSPDRTGEAFF.

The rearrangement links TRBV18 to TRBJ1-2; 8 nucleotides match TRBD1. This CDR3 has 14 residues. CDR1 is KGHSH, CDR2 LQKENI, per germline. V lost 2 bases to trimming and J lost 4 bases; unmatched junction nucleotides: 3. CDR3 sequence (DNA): TGTGCCAGCTCACCAACCGACAGGGGCTATGGCTACACCTTC. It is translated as CASSPTDRGYGYTF.

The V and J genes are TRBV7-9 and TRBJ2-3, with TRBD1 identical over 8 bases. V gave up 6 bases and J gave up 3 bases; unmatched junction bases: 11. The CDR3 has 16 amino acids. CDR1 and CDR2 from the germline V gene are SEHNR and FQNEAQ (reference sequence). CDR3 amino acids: CASSRGQGIGTDTQYF. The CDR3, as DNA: TGTGCCAGCAGTCGAGGACAGGGCATTGGAACAGATACGCAGTATTTT.

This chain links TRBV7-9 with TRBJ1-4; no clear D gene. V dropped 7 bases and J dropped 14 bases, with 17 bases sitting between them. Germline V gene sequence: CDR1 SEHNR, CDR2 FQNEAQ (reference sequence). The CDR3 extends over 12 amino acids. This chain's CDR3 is CASMPVTFKLFF. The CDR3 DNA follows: TGTGCCAGCATGCCGGTTACCTTTAAGCTGTTTTTT.

The CDR3 region is CASSLAGQGVYGYTF. The CDR3, as DNA: TGTGCCAGCAGCTTGGCGGGACAGGGAGTGTATGGCTACACCTTC. J is TRBJ1-2 and V is TRBV5-5; 9 bases agree with TRBD1. The CDR3 is 15 amino acids. Germline loops: CDR1 SGHKS, CDR2 YYEKEE (reference sequence). J lost 5 bases, V lost 0 bases, and 5 bases had no gene match.

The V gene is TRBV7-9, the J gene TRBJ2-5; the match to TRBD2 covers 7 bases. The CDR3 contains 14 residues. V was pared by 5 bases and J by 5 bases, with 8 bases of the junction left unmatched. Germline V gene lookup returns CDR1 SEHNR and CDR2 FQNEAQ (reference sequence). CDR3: CASSANSGGETQYF. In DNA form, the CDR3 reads TGTGCCAGCAGCGCCAACTCCGGGGGGGAGACCCAGTACTTC. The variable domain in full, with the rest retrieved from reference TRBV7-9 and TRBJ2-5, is DTGVSQNPRHKITKRGQNVTFRCDPISEHNRLYWYRQTLGQGPEFLTYFQNEAQLEKSRLLSDRFSAERPKGSFSTLEIQRTEQGDSAMYLCASSANSGGETQYFGPGTRLLVL.

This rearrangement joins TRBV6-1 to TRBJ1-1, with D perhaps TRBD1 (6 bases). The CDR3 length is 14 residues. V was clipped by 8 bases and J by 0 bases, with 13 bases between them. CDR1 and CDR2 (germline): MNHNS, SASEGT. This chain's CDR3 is CASEAGALNTEAFF. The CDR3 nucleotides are TGTGCCAGCGAGGCAGGGGCCCTGAACACTGAAGCTTTCTTT.

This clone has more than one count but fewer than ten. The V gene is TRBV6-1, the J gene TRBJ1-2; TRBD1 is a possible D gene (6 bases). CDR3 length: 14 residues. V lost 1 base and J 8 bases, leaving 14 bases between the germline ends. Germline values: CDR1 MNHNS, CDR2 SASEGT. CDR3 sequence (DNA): TGTGCCAGCAGTGAAGTGCAGGGGATTAGGGGCTACACCTTC. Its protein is CASSEVQGIRGYTF.

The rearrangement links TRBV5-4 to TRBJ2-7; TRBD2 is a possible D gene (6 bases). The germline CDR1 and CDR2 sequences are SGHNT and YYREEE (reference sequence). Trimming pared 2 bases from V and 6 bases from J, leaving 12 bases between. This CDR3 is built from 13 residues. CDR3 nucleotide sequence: TGTGCCAGCAGCTTAGGGACTTCTCCCGAGCAGTACTTC. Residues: CASSLGTSPEQYF.

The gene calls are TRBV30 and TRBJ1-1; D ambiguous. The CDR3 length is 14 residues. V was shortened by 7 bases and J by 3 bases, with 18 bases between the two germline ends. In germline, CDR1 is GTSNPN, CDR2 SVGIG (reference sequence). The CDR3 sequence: CASIRRIRDTEAFF. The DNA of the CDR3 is TGTGCCTCCATCCGCCGAATCCGAGACACTGAAGCTTTCTTT. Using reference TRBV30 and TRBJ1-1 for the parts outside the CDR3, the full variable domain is SQTIHQWPATLVQPVGSPLSLECTVEGTSNPNLYWYRQAAGRGLQLLFYSVGIGQISSEVPQNLSASRPQDRQFILSSKKLLLSDSGFYLCASIRRIRDTEAFFGQGTRLTVV.

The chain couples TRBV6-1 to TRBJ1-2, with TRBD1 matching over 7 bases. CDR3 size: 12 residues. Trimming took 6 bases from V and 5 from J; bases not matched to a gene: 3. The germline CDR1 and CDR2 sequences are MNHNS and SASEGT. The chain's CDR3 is CASRQGRYGYTF. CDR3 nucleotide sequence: TGTGCCAGCAGACAGGGGAGATATGGCTACACCTTC.

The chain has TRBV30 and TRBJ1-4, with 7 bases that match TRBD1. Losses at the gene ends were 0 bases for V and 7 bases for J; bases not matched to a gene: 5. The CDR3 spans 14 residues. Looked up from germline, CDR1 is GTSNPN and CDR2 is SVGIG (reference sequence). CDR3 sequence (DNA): TGTGCCTGGAGTGTTAAAGGGGGCGTTGAAAAACTGTTTTTT. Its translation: CAWSVKGGVEKLFF.

CDR3 region: CASSPTGTPNTEAFF. In nucleotides, the CDR3 is TGTGCCAGCAGTCCCACCGGGACACCAAACACTGAAGCTTTCTTT. The V call is TRBV27, the J call TRBJ1-1; tentatively, D is TRBD1 (6 bases). The germline gives CDR1 MNHEY, CDR2 SMNVEV (reference sequence). The CDR3 has 15 amino acids. Trimming shortened V by 5 bases and J by 2 bases, and 15 bases separated the two germline ends.

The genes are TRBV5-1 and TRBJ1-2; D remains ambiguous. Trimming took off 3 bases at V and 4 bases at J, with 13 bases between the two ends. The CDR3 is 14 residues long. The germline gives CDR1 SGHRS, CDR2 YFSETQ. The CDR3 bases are TGCGCCAGCAGCTCTAGCCCCAGGAGCTATGGCTACACCTTC. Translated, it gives CASSSSPRSYGYTF.

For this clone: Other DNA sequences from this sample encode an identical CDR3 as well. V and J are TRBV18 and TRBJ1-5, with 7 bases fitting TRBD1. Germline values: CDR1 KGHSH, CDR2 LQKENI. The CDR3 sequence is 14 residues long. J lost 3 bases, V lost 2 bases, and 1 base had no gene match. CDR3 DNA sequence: TGTGCCAGCTCACCAGGGACAGCCAATCAGCCCCAGCATTTT. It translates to CASSPGTANQPQHF. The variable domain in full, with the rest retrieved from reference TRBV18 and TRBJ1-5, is NAGVMQNPRHLVRRRGQEARLRCSPMKGHSHVYWYRQLPEEGLKFMVYLQKENIIDESGMPKERFSAEFPKEGPSILRIQQVVRGDSAAYFCASSPGTANQPQHFGDGTRLSIL.

The CDR3 here is CASRERGGRDEQFF. DNA of the CDR3: TGTGCCAGCAGGGAGCGGGGGGGCCGGGATGAGCAGTTCTTC. The V call is TRBV28, the J call TRBJ2-1; TRBD2 aligns across 10 bases. V lost 6 bases to trimming and J lost 8 bases; unmatched junction nucleotides: 7. This CDR3 region has 14 residues. Germline V lookup: CDR1 MDHEN, CDR2 SYDVKM.

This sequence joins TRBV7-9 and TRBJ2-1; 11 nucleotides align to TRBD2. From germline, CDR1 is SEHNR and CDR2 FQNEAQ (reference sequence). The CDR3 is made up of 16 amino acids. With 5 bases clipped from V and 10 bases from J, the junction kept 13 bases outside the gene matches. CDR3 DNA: TGTGCCAGCAGCACCCCTAGCGGGGGGTTCCGTCGAGAGCAGTTCTTC. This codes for CASSTPSGGFRREQFF.

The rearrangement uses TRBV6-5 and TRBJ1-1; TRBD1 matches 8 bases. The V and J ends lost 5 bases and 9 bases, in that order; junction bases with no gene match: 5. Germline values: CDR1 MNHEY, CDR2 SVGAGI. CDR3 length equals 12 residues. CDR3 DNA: TGTGCCAGCAGTACCGACAGGGGTAAAGCTTTCTTT. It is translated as CASSTDRGKAFF.